What follows is one T cell receptor (beta chain) and its context. The source of the sample is a study of T cell responses to AZD1222 COVID-19 vaccine. The method was immunoSEQ multiplex PCR; TCRdb's version includes in-frame clones alone and lacks a portion of them. Among over 120,000 clones, roughly 92% were seen once, and the ten largest hold more than 4.5%. Germline-derived CDR1 and CDR2 are SNHLY and FYNNEI. This CDR3 is built from 14 residues. The J segment lost 1 base and the V segment lost 11 bases, leaving 8 bases of the junction unmatched. The rearrangement links TRBV2 to TRBJ2-1; TRBD1 aligns across 7 bases. This receptor was taken from an adult in good health. Specimen: peripheral blood, collected on day 0 of AZD1222 vaccination. The CDR3 protein is CAPWQGDSYNEQFF. The CDR3 nucleotides are TGTGCCCCCTGGCAGGGGGATTCCTACAATGAGCAGTTCTTC.